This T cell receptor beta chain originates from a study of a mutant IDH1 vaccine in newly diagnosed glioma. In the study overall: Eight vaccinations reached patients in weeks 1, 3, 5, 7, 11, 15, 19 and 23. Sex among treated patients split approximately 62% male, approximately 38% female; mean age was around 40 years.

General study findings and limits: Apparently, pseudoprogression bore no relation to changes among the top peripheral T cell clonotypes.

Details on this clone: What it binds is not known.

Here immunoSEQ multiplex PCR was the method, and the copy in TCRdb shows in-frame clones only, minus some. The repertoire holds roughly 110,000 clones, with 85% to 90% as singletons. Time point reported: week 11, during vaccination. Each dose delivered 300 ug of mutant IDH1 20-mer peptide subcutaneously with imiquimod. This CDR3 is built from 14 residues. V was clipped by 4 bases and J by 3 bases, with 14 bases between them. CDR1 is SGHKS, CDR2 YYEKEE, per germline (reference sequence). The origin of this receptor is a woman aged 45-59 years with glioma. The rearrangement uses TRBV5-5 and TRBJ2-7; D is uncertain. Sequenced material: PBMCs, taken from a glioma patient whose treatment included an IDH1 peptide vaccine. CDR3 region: CASSPTAHNYEQYF. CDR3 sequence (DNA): TGTGCCAGCAGCCCCACCGCACACAACTACGAGCAGTACTTC.